This TCR beta chain originates from a study of shared clonotypes between healthy human individuals. A remark on this clone: Antigen unknown.

Deep was the level at which the assay was run. The protocol was immunoSEQ multiplex PCR, while the TCRdb copy is restricted to in-frame clones and leaves out a portion. Of nearly 2 million clones in the sample, approximately 95% were seen once. Looked up from germline, CDR1 is PRHDT and CDR2 is FYEKMQ (reference sequence). The length of the CDR3 is 14 residues. Trimming removed 5 bases at V and 2 bases at J, with 12 bases between. Study observations and caveats: Clonotype sharing levels among donors were expected to vary with sequencing depth. What naive subsets generally showed was a larger estimated richness than memory subsets showed. Only blood was sampled, and tissue TCR repertoires likely differ from blood ones.

The naive CD8 population came from CD45RO-negative cells selected for CCR7, without terminally differentiated effector memory CD45RA+ cells. Sequenced input: naive CD8+ T cells sorted from blood. The rearrangement joins TRBV13 to TRBJ1-1, with a possible D match to TRBD1 (6 bases). The receptor was isolated from a man in his late teens or twenties in good health. Here the CDR3 DNA reads TGTGCCAGCAGCGCACGGGGGGGCAACACTGAAGCTTTCTTT. Residues: CASSARGGNTEAFF.